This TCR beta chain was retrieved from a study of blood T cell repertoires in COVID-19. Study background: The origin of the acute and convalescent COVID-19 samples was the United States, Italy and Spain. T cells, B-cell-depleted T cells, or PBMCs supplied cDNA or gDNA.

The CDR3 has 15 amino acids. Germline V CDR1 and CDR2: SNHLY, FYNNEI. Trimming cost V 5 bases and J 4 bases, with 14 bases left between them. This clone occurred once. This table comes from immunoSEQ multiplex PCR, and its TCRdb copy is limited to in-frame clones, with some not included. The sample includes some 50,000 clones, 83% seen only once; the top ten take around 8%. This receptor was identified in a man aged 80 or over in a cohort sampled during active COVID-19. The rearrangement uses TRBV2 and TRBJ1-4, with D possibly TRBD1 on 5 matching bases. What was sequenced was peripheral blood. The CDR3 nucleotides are TGTGCCAGCAGTCCCCGGGCAGGGCGTAATGAAAAACTGTTTTTT. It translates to CASSPRAGRNEKLFF.